This TCR beta chain derives from a study of T cells in Graves' hyperthyroidism and ophthalmopathy. The table lists this clonotype with many counts. Template material for amplifying TCR beta CDR3 regions consisted of RNA transcripts. HTBI primers were employed in a first-round RT-PCR of the TCR CDR3. MiXCR was run by TCRdb on the multiplex PCR reads, yielding one entry per CDR3 protein. The sample lists approximately 400,000 distinct CDR3 sequences, roughly 13% occurring once. The ends lost 7 bases at V and 6 bases at J; junction bases unmatched: 11. Germline V gene lookup returns CDR1 MDHEN and CDR2 SYDVKM. The CDR3 contains 15 residues.

Material for sequencing was blood. The receptor's source is a woman between 55 and 75 years old with Graves' hyperthyroidism. V gene TRBV28 combines with J gene TRBJ1-1, with TRBD1 matching over 10 bases. CDR3 sequence (DNA): TGTGCCAGCACAACTGGACAGGGGGGGGGACCTGAAGCTTTCTTT. It encodes CASTTGQGGGPEAFF. The variable domain in full, with the rest retrieved from reference TRBV28 and TRBJ1-1, is DVKVTQSSRYLVKRTGEKVFLECVQDMDHENMFWYRQDPGLGLRLIYFSYDVKMKEKGDIPEGYSVSREKKERFSLILESASTNQTSMYLCASTTGQGGGPEAFFGQGTRLTVV.